The 7 T cell receptor beta chains reported below all come from one sample, sequenced in a study of T cell responses to AZD1222 COVID-19 vaccine. The data were produced by immunoSEQ multiplex PCR, yet TCRdb's version contains in-frame clones alone and is incomplete. This sample carries about 78,000 clones, about nine tenths of them seen once, and the ten largest clones take around 1.4%. The sequencing used peripheral blood, collected 28 days after the second AZD1222 dose. The receptors were gathered from an adult who received the AZD1222 COVID-19 vaccine.

This chain uses TRBV7-2 with TRBJ1-1, with D possibly matching TRBD1 (6 bases). The CDR3 length is 14 residues. Trimming took off 5 bases at V and 0 bases at J, with 10 bases between the two ends. Germline-derived CDR1 and CDR2 are SGHTA and FQGNSA. In DNA form, the CDR3 reads TGTGCCAGCAGCCCCGGGGGCATGAACACTGAAGCTTTCTTT. It translates to CASSPGGMNTEAFF.

V gene TRBV4-2 combines with J gene TRBJ1-2; 7 bases align to TRBD1. The junction had 2 bases not matched to a gene; V was cut back by 4 bases and J by 0 bases. CDR3 length: 14 amino acids. The germline V gene has CDR1 LGHNA and CDR2 YNFKEQ. The CDR3 nucleotides are TGTGCCAGCAGCCCTGGACAGGCTAACTATGGCTACACCTTC. Protein: CASSPGQANYGYTF.

The sample holds a few counts of this clone. The genes are TRBV28 and TRBJ2-7; D unresolved. This CDR3 spans 11 amino acids. Trimming shortened V by 4 bases and J by 4 bases, and 5 bases separated the two germline ends. From germline, CDR1 is MDHEN and CDR2 SYDVKM. Here the CDR3 reads CASSWNYEQYF. CDR3 coding DNA: TGTGCCAGCAGTTGGAATTACGAGCAGTACTTC.

V gene TRBV28 combines with J gene TRBJ2-1; D is perhaps TRBD1 (5 bases). Germline loops: CDR1 MDHEN, CDR2 SYDVKM. V was pared by 7 bases and J by 5 bases, with 15 bases between. This CDR3 spans 14 amino acids. The CDR3 sequence is CASTRTDRNNEQFF. The CDR3 nucleotides read TGTGCCAGCACCCGAACCGACAGAAACAATGAGCAGTTCTTC.

CDR3 in DNA: TGTGCCAGCAGCCCCGCGACGGAGAACACTGAAGCTTTCTTT. Protein product: CASSPATENTEAFF. V usage is TRBV3-1 (or the pseudogene TRBV3-2) and J usage is TRBJ1-1; D is ambiguous. Trimming took off 4 bases at V and 1 base at J, with 10 bases between the two ends. Germline V gene lookup returns CDR1 LGHDT and CDR2 YNNKEL (reference sequence). The length of the CDR3 is 14 residues.

This clone has more than one count but fewer than ten. The V and J genes are TRBV15 and TRBJ2-7, with D tentatively TRBD1 or TRBD2 (5 bases each). Germline CDR1 is LNHNV and CDR2 is YYDKDF (reference sequence). Trimming left V 6 bases short and J 0 bases short, with 9 bases between. The CDR3 loop spans 13 amino acids. The CDR3 DNA sequence: TGTGCCACCAGGGGGACGGGCTCCTACGAGCAGTACTTC. Encoded protein: CATRGTGSYEQYF.

The V call is TRBV30, the J call TRBJ1-5; maybe TRBD1 (5 bases). The germline V and J ends were trimmed by 4 bases and 7 bases, with 26 bases remaining between them. The CDR3 runs to 17 residues. CDR1 is GTSNPN, CDR2 SVGIG, per germline (reference sequence). The CDR3 sequence is CAWIGISGGVVNQPQHF. CDR3 DNA sequence: TGTGCCTGGATAGGGATCTCCGGAGGGGTGGTCAACCAGCCCCAGCATTTT.